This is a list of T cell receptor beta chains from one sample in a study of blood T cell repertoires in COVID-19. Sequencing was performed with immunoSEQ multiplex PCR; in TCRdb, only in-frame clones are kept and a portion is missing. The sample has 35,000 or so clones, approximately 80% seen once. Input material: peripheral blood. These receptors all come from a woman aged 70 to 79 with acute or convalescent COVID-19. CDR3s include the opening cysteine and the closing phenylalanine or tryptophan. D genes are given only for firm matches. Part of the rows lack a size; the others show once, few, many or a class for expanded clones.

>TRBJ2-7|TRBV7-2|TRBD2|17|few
TGTGCCAGCAGCTTAGAGGCTAGCGGGTCTGTCTCCTACGAGCAGTACTTC
CASSLEASGSVSYEQYF
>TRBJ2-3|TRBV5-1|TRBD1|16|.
TGCGCCAGCAGCTTGGCCGTAGGGGGCCCCACAGATACGCAGTATTTT
CASSLAVGGPTDTQYF
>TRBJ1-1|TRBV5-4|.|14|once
TGTGCCAGCACACCTCCGGGTTCTGACACTGAAGCTTTCTTT
CASTPPGSDTEAFF
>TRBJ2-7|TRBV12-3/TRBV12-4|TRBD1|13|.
TGTGCCAGCAGTTTGGGGACAGGGGACGAGCAGTACTTC
CASSLGTGDEQYF
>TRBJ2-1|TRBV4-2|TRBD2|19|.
TGTGCCAGCAGCCGAAAAGCCCAGGGGACTAGCGGGAACGCGGGTGAGCAGTTCTTC
CASSRKAQGTSGNAGEQFF
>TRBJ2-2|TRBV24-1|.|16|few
TGTGCCACCAGTGAAGTTGGCAGTTCGAACACCGGGGAGCTGTTTTTT
CATSEVGSSNTGELFF
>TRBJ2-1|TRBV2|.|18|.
TGTGCCAGCAGTGAAGCGCTTCTCCCGGCCGGGGGAAACAATGAGCAGTTCTTC
CASSEALLPAGGNNEQFF
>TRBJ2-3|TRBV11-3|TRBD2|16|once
TGTGCCAGCAGCCTCGGACTAGCGGGATCGGCAGATACGCAGTATTTT
CASSLGLAGSADTQYF
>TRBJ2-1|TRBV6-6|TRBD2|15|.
TGTGCCAGCACCTTAAGCGGGAGGGGTTACAATGAGCAGTTCTTC
CASTLSGRGYNEQFF
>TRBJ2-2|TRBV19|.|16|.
TGTGCCAGTACACAGGGGGGGACAGTTAACACCGGGGAGCTGTTTTTT
CASTQGGTVNTGELFF
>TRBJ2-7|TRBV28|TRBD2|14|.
TGTGCCAGTAAACTAGCGGGAGGCCTTTACGAGCAGTACTTC
CASKLAGGLYEQYF
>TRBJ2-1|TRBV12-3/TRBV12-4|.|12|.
TGTGCCAGCAGCCCTGAGTGGAATGAGCAGTTCTTC
CASSPEWNEQFF
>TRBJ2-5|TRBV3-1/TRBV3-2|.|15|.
TGTGCCAGCAGCCTCCGAGGCGGGGCCCGGGAGACCCAGTACTTC
CASSLRGGARETQYF
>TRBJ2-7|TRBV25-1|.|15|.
TGTGCCAGCAGTGCCCCGGAGGCAGGTGCCTACGAGCAGTACTTC
CASSAPEAGAYEQYF
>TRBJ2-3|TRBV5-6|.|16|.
TGTGCCAGCAGCCGGGGGGCGACTAGAGGAGCAGATACGCAGTATTTT
CASSRGATRGADTQYF
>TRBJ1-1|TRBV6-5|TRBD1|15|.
TGTGCCAGCAGTTACGGGACAGGGGGCGGGACTGAAGCTTTCTTT
CASSYGTGGGTEAFF
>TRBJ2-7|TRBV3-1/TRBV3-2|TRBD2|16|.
TGTGCCAGCAGCCGAGAGCCGGGACTAGCGGGGTACGAGCAGTACTTC
CASSREPGLAGYEQYF
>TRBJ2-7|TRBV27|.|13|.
TGTGCCAGCAGTTCACCACTAGATCGCGAGCAGTACTTC
CASSSPLDREQYF
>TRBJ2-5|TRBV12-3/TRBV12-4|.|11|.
TGTGCCAGCAGTTTCGAAGAGACCCAGTACTTC
CASSFEETQYF
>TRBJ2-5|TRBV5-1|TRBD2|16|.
TGCGCCAGCAGCCCCATACTACTAGCGACTCAAGAGACCCAGTACTTC
CASSPILLATQETQYF
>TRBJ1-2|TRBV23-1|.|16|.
TGCGCCAGCAGTCAGGGGCCGGGAGGGGCTACTAGCGGCTACACCTTC
CASSQGPGGATSGYTF
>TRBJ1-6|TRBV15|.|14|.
TGTGCCACCAGCGACCGACAATCCGGTTCACCCCTCCACTTT
CATSDRQSGSPLHF
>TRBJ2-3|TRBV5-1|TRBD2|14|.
TGCGCCAGCAGCCTGAGCGGGGGTGGAGATACGCAGTATTTT
CASSLSGGGDTQYF
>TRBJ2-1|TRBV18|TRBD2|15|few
TGTGCCAGCTCACTTACTAGCGGGAGAGGGAATGAGCAGTTCTTC
CASSLTSGRGNEQFF
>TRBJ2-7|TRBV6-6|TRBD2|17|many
TGTGCCAGCAGCCGAACCCCCTGGGAGGGGTTCCCTTACGAGCAGTACTTC
CASSRTPWEGFPYEQYF
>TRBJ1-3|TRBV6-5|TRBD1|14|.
TGTGCCAGCAGTTTGGACAGGGTTGGAAACACCATATATTTT
CASSLDRVGNTIYF
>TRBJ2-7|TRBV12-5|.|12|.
TGTGCTAGTGGTTCAGGTCTGTACGAGCAGTACTTC
CASGSGLYEQYF
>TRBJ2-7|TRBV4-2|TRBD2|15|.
TGTGCCAGCAGCCAAGGGCTAGCGGGGGGGTACGAGCAGTACTTC
CASSQGLAGGYEQYF
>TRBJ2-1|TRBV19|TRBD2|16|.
TGTGCCAGTAGTGCGGTAGCGGGGGGGTCCCTCAGTGAGCAGTTCTTC
CASSAVAGGSLSEQFF
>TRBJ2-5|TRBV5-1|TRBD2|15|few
TGCGCCAGCAGCTTGATCGGACTAGGGTTCGAGACCCAGTACTTC
CASSLIGLGFETQYF
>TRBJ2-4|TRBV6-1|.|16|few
TGTGCCAGCAGTGAACCAGGACTTGTTGCCAAAAACATTCAGTACTTC
CASSEPGLVAKNIQYF
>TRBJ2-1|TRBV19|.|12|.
TGTGCCAGTAGTGCGCTTTATCGGGAGCAGTTCTTC
CASSALYREQFF
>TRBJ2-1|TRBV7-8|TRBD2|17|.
TGTGCCAGCAGCCCTAGTGGTAGCGGGGGGGCGGGTAATGAGCAGTTCTTC
CASSPSGSGGAGNEQFF
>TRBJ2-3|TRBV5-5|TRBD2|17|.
TGTGCCAGCAGCGCCGGACTAGTCCAATCTCGCACAGATACGCAGTATTTT
CASSAGLVQSRTDTQYF
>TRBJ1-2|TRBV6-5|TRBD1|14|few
TGTGCCAGCAGTTCAGACAGGGCGGGCTATGGCTACACCTTC
CASSSDRAGYGYTF
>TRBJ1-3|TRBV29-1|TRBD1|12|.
TGCAGCGTTACAGGGGGCGGAAACACCATATATTTT
CSVTGGGNTIYF
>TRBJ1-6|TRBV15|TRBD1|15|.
TGTGCCACCAGCAGAGCCGACAGGGTATATTCACCCCTCCACTTT
CATSRADRVYSPLHF
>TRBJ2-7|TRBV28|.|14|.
TGTGCCAGCAGCTCCCCTCCTAGATTCCACGAGCAGTACTTC
CASSSPPRFHEQYF
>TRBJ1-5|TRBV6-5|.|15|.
TGTGCCAGCACCAAGACAGAGACTAGCAATCAGCCCCAGCATTTT
CASTKTETSNQPQHF
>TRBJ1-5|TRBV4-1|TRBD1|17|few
TGCGCCAGCAGCCATACTCCGGGACAGACGAGCAATCAGCCCCAGCATTTT
CASSHTPGQTSNQPQHF
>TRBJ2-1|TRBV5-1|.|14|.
TGCGCCAGCAGCTTGGAGACAGTCTACAATGAGCAGTTCTTC
CASSLETVYNEQFF
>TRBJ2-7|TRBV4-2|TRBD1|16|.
TGTGCCAGCAGCCAAGATTTAGGACAGGGTTCTTACGAGCAGTACTTC
CASSQDLGQGSYEQYF